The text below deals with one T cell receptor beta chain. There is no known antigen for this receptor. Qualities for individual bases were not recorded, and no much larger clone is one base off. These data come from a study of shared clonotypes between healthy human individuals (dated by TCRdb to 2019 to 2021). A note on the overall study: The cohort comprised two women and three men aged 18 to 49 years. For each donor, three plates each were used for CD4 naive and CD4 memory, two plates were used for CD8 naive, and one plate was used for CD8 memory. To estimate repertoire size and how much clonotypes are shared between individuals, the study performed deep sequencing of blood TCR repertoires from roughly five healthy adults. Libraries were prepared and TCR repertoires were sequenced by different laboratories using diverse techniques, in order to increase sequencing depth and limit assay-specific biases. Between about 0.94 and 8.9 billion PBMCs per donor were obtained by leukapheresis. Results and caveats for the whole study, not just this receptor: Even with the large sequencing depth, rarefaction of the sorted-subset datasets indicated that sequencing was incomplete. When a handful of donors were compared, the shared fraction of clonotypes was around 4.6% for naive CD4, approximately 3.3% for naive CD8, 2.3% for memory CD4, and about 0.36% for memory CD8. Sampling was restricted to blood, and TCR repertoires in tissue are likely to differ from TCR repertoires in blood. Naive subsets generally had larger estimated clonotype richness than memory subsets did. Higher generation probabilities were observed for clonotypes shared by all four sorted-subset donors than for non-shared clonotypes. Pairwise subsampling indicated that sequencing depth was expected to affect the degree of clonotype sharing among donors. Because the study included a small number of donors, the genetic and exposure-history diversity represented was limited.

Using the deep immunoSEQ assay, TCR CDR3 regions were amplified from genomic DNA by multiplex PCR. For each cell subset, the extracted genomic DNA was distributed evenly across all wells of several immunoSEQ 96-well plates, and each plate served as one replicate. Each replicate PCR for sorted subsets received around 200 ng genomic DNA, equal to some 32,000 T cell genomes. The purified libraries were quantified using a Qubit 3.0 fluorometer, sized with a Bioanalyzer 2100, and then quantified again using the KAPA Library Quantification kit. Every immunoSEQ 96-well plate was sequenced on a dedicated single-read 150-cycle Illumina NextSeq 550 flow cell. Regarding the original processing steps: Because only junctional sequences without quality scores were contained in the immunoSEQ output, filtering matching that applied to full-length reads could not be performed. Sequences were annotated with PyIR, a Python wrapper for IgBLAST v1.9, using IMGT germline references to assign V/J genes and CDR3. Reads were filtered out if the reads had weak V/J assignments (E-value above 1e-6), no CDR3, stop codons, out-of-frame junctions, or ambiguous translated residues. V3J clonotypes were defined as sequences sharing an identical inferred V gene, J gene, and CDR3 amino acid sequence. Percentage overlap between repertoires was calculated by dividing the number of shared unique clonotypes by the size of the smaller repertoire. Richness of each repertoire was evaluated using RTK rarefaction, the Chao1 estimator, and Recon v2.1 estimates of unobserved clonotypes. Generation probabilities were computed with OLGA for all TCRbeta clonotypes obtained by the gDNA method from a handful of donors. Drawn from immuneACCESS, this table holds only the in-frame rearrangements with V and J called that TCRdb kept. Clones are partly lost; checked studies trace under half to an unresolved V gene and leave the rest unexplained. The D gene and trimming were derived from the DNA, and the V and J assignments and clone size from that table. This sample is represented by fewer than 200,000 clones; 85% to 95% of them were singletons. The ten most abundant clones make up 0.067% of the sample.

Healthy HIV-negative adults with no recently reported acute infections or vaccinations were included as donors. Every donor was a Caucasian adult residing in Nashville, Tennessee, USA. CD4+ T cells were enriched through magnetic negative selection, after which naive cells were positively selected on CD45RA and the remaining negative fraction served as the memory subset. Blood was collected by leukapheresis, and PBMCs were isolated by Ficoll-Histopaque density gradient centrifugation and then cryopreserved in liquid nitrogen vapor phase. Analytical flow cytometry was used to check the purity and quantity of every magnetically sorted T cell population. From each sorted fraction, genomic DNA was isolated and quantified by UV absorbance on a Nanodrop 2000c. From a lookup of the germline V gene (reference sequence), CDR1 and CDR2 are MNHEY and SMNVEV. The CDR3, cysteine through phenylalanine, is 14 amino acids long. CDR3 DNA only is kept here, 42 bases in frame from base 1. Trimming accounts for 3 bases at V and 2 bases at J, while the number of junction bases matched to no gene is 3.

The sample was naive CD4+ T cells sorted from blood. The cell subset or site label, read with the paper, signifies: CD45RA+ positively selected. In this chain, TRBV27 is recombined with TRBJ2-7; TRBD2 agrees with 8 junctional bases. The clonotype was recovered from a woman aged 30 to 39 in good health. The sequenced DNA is TGTGCCAGCAGTTTCTCCGGGAGGGCCTACGAGCAGTACTTC. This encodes CASSFSGRAYEQYF.